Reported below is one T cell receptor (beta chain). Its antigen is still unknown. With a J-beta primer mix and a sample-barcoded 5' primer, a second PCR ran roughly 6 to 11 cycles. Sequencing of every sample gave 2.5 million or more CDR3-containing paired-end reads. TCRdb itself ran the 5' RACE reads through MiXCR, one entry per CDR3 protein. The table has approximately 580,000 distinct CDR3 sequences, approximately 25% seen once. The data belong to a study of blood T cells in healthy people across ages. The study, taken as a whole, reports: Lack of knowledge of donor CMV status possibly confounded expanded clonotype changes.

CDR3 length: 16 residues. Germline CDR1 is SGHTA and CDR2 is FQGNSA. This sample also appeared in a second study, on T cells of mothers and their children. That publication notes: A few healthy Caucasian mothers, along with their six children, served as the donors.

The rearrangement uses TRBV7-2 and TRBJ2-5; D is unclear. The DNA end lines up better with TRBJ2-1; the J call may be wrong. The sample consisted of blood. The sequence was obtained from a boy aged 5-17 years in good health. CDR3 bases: TGTGCCAGCAGCCCCCCCGGTGGCCGTTTTTACAATGAGCAGTTCTTC. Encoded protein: CASSPPGGRFYNEQFF.